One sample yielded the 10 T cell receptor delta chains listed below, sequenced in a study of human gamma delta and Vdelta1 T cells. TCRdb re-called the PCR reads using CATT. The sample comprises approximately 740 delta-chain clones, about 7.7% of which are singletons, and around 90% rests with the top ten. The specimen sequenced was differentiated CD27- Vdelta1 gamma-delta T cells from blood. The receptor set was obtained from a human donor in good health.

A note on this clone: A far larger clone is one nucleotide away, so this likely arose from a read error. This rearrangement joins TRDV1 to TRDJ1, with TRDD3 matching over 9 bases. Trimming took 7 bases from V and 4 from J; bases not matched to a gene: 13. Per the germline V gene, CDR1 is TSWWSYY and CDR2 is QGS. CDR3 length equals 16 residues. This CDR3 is CALVSTGGHYSDKLIF. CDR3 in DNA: TGTGCTCTTGTTAGTACTGGGGGACACTACAGCGATAAACTCATCTTT.

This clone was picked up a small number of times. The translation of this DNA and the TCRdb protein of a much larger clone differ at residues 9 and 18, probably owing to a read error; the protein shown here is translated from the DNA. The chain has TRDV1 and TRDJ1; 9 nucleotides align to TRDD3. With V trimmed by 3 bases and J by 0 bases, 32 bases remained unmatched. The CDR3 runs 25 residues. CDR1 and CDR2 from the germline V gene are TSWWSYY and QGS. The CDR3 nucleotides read TGTGCTCTTGGGGAGGCCGCATCCCTCCTCGCTTTTTTACTGGGGGACCTCCTCAACACCGATAAACTCATCTTT. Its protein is CALGEAASLLAFLLGDLLNTDKLIF.

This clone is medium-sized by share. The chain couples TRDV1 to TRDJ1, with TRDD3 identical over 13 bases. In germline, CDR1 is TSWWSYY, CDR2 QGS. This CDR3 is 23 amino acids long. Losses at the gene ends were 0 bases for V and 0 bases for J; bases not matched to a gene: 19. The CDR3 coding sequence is TGTGCTCTTGGGGAACTCCCATTCTACACCCTCGTACTGGGGGATACGTACACCGATAAACTCATCTTT. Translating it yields CALGELPFYTLVLGDTYTDKLIF.

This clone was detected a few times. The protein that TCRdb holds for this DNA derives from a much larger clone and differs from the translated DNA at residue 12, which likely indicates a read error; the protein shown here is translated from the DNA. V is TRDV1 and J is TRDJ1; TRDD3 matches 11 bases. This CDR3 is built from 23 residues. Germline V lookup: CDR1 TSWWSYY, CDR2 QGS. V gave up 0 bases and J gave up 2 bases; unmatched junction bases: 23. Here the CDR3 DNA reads TGTGCTCTTGGGGAACTCCATTCCACGCTTTCCCGCTACTGGGGGATAAAGACCGATAAACTCATCTTT. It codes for CALGELHSTLSRYWGIKTDKLIF.

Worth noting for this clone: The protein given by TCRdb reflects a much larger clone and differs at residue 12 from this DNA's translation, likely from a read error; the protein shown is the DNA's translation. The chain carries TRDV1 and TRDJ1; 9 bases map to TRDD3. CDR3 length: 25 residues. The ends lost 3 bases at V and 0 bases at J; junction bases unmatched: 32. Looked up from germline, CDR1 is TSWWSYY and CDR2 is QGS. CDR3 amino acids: CALGEAASFLACLLGDLPNTDKLIF. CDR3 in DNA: TGTGCTCTTGGGGAGGCCGCATCCTTCCTCGCTTGTTTACTGGGGGACCTCCCCAACACCGATAAACTCATCTTT.

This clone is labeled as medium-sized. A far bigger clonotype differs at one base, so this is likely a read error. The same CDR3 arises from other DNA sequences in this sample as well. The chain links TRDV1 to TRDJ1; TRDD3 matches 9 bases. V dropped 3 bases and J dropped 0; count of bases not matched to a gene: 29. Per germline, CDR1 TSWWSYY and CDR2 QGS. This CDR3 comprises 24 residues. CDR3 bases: TGTGCTCTTGGGGAGTCACTCCCTCTTCCGGGCTACTGGGGGACTTACTCTTACACCGATAAACTCATCTTT. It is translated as CALGESLPLPGYWGTYSYTDKLIF.

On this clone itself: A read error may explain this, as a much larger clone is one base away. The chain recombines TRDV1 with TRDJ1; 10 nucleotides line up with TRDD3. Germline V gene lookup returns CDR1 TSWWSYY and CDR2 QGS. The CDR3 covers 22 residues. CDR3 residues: CALGEPNPSSPRVWGISPKLTF. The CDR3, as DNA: TGTGCTCTTGGGGAACCGAATCCTTCCTCCCCTCGAGTCTGGGGGATAAGCCCGAAACTCACCTTT.

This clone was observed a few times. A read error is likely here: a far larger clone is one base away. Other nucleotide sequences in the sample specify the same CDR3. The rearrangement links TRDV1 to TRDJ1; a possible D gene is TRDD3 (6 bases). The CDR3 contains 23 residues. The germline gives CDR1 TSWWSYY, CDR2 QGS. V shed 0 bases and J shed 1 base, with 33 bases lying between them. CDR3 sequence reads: CALGELPRGYRFWGSWGTDKLIF. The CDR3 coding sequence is TGTGCTCTTGGGGAACTTCCCAGGGGCTACCGGTTCTGGGGATCGTGGGGCACCGATAAACTCATCTTT.

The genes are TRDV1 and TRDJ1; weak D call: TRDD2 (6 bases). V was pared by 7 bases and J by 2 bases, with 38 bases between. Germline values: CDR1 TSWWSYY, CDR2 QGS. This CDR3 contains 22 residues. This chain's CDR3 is CALVKQTSYPLSGMGDTDKLIF. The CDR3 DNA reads TGTGCTCTTGTAAAACAAACATCCTACCCTCTGTCTGGAATGGGCGATACCGATAAACTCATCTTT.

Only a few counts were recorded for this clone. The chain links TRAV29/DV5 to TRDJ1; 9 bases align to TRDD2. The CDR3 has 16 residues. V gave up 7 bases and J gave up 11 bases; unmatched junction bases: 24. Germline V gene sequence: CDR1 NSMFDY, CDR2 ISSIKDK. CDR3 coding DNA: TGTGCACGCCCAGGGCATCCTTCCTACGTGGAGGAAAAGCTCATCTTT. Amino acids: CARPGHPSYVEEKLIF.